A single sample is the source of the 21 T cell receptor beta chains below, sequenced in a study of T cells in Graves' hyperthyroidism and ophthalmopathy. Amplification targeted TCR beta CDR3 regions from RNA transcripts. The HTBI primer set was used in a first-round RT-PCR of the TCR CDR3. Via MiXCR, TCRdb re-called the multiplex PCR reads, giving one row per CDR3 protein. The sample holds 500,000 to 650,000 distinct CDR3 sequences, roughly 15% seen once. The sequenced sample was blood. These receptors came from a woman in her 50s with Graves' ophthalmopathy.

The table lists this clonotype with many counts. The chain combines TRBV11-2 with TRBJ2-2; D call uncertain. Between the trimmed V and J ends, which lost 5 bases and 5 bases, there was a span of 9 bases. Germline V gene sequence: CDR1 SGHAT, CDR2 FQNNGV. The CDR3 consists of 13 residues. In DNA form, the CDR3 reads TGTGCCAGCAGCGCAGATTATACCGGGGAGCTGTTTTTT. Translating gives CASSADYTGELFF.

This clonotype appeared many times. The chain carries TRBV30 and TRBJ1-1, with no clear D. Trimming removed 3 bases from V and 4 bases from J, with 9 bases in between. This CDR3 is 12 amino acids long. Germline V gene data show CDR1 as GTSNPN and CDR2 as SVGIG (reference sequence). CDR3 amino acids: CAWSGEITEAFF. The DNA for the CDR3 is TGTGCCTGGAGCGGAGAAATCACTGAAGCTTTCTTT. Full variable domain (remainder filled in from reference TRBV30 and TRBJ1-1): SQTIHQWPATLVQPVGSPLSLECTVEGTSNPNLYWYRQAAGRGLQLLFYSVGIGQISSEVPQNLSASRPQDRQFILSSKKLLLSDSGFYLCAWSGEITEAFFGQGTRLTVV.

The chain employs TRBV20-1 and TRBJ2-2; D possibly corresponds to TRBD2 (5 bases). The CDR3 is 15 residues long. CDR1 is DFQATT and CDR2 is SNEGSKA in the germline V gene (reference sequence). Trimming pared 0 bases from V and 0 bases from J, leaving 8 bases between. The CDR3 sequence: CSARDERTNTGELFF. CDR3 nucleotides: TGCAGTGCTAGAGACGAGCGGACGAACACCGGGGAGCTGTTTTTT.

In DNA form, the CDR3 reads TGCGCCAGCAGCACTGACAACACCGGGGAGCTGTTTTTT. This gives the protein CASSTDNTGELFF. V usage is TRBV5-1 and J usage is TRBJ2-2; D unclear. The ends were cut back, 4 bases at V and 2 bases at J, with 6 bases in the middle. Germline CDR1 reads SGHRS; CDR2 reads YFSETQ. This CDR3 comprises 13 residues.

The chain uses TRBV20-1 and TRBJ2-5, with D perhaps given as TRBD1 or TRBD2 (5 bases each). The germline V gene has CDR1 DFQATT and CDR2 SNEGSKA (reference sequence). The CDR3 consists of 14 residues. The ends were cut back, 6 bases at V and 5 bases at J, with 19 bases in the middle. CDR3: CSATLQGPRETQYF. DNA of the CDR3: TGCAGTGCAACACTCCAGGGACCCCGGGAGACCCAGTACTTC.

The chain joins TRBV12-3 or TRBV12-4 to TRBJ1-6, with TRBD1 as a possible D gene (6 bases). With 3 bases removed from V and 11 bases from J, the gap between germline ends came to 8 bases. The CDR3 is made up of 12 amino acids. CDR3 amino acids: CASSFGGPPLHF. CDR3 nucleotides: TGTGCCAGCAGTTTCGGGGGGCCACCCCTCCACTTT.

The chain joins TRBV6-5 to TRBJ1-2, with D possibly being TRBD1 (5 bases). The CDR3 loop spans 15 amino acids. CDR1 is MNHEY, CDR2 SVGAGI, per germline. V lost 2 bases and J 4 bases, leaving 14 bases between the germline ends. Here the CDR3 DNA reads TGTGCCAGCAGTTACGACAGACTTCTTGGCTATGGCTACACCTTC. Residues: CASSYDRLLGYGYTF.

This clonotype was found many times. The chain combines TRBV18 with TRBJ2-1, with a weak D call TRBD2 (6 bases). The CDR3 length is 14 residues. Trimming shortened V by 3 bases and J by 4 bases, and 10 bases separated the two germline ends. The germline V gene has CDR1 KGHSH and CDR2 LQKENI. The CDR3 DNA follows: TGTGCCAGCTCACCTCCGGGGGAATACAATGAGCAGTTCTTC. Protein: CASSPPGEYNEQFF.

This clonotype has just a few counts. The chain joins TRBV3-1 to TRBJ1-4; 9 nucleotides match TRBD1. This CDR3 contains 12 residues. CDR1 and CDR2 from the germline V gene are LGHDT and YNNKEL (reference sequence). V lost 4 bases, J lost 13 bases, and 4 bases stayed unmatched. Written as DNA, the CDR3 is TGTGCCAGCAGCCCCAGACAGGGGGGACTGTTTTTT. Its protein is CASSPRQGGLFF.

This clonotype was recorded many times. The V gene is TRBV13, the J gene TRBJ2-3, with D perhaps matching TRBD1 or TRBD2 (5 bases each). The V end lost 5 bases, the J end lost 3 bases, and 12 bases lay between the germline ends. The CDR3 covers 14 residues. Germline loops: CDR1 PRHDT, CDR2 FYEKMQ (reference sequence). As DNA, the CDR3 is TGTGCCAGCAGCCCCGGGACGAGAACAGATACGCAGTATTTT. Amino acid sequence: CASSPGTRTDTQYF.

This clonotype was observed a few times. The chain joins TRBV3-1 to TRBJ2-2; the D gene is possibly TRBD2 (6 bases). Germline V lookup: CDR1 LGHDT, CDR2 YNNKEL (reference sequence). V lost 2 bases and J lost 7, with 26 bases in between. This CDR3 contains 19 residues. For the CDR3, the DNA is TGTGCCAGCAGCCAAAGAGTGGGAACAGGACTATGGGGCTACGGGGAGCTGTTTTTT. It yields the protein CASSQRVGTGLWGYGELFF.

The chain employs TRBV5-1 and TRBJ2-3; no reliable D call. Germline lookup yields CDR1 SGHRS and CDR2 YFSETQ. The CDR3 is 12 residues long. V lost 7 bases and J lost 1, with 7 bases in between. The CDR3 here is CASREGTDTQYF. The DNA of the CDR3 is TGCGCCAGCCGAGAGGGCACAGATACGCAGTATTTT.

This clonotype was picked up many times. J is TRBJ1-6 and V is TRBV2, with TRBD1 as a possible D gene (5 bases). The V gene lost 7 bases and the J gene lost 10 bases, with 14 bases spanning the gap. Germline V gene lookup returns CDR1 SNHLY and CDR2 FYNNEI. The CDR3 has 13 amino acids. CDR3 loop: CASNRGEGSPLHF. In DNA, the CDR3 is TGTGCCAGCAATCGGGGGGAAGGGTCACCCCTCCACTTT.

CDR3 amino acids: CASSFRDEGETQYF. CDR3 nucleotide sequence: TGCGCCAGCAGCTTCCGGGACGAGGGGGAGACCCAGTACTTC. J is TRBJ2-5 and V is TRBV5-1; D possibly uses TRBD1 or TRBD2 (5 bases each). Trimming pared 2 bases from V and 5 bases from J, leaving 13 bases between. The germline V gene encodes CDR1 SGHRS and CDR2 YFSETQ. The CDR3 spans 14 residues.

The rearrangement joins TRBV19 to TRBJ2-1; TRBD1 is a possible D gene (6 bases). Trimming cost V 4 bases and J 10 bases, with 11 bases left between them. The CDR3 sequence is 12 residues long. Germline assignment: CDR1 LNHDA and CDR2 SQIVND (reference sequence). The chain's CDR3 is CASSRGGFEQFF. In nucleotides, the CDR3 is TGTGCCAGTAGTAGAGGGGGATTCGAGCAGTTCTTC.

This clonotype was seen repeatedly, ten times or more. This sequence joins TRBV12-3 or TRBV12-4 and TRBJ1-5; 10 bases match TRBD1. The CDR3 is made up of 14 amino acids. J was trimmed by 6 bases and V by 6 bases; bases with no gene match: 5. CDR3 coding DNA: TGTGCCAGCAGCCCGACAGGGGGCCGTCAGCCCCAGCATTTT. It specifies CASSPTGGRQPQHF.

The V gene is TRBV9, the J gene TRBJ1-3; D unclear. Per germline, CDR1 SGDLS and CDR2 YYNGEE. The CDR3 has 16 residues. The V and J ends lost 2 bases and 4 bases respectively, with 16 bases between them. The CDR3: CASSVMGGGSGNTIYF. CDR3 nucleotides: TGTGCCAGCAGCGTCATGGGAGGAGGATCGGGAAACACCATATATTTT.

This clonotype was observed a handful of times. The chain recombines TRBV15 with TRBJ2-7; no clear D gene. The ends were cut back, 0 bases at V and 4 bases at J, with 10 bases in the middle. Germline V gene lookup returns CDR1 LNHNV and CDR2 YYDKDF (reference sequence). The CDR3 totals 14 residues. The CDR3 sequence is CATSRDLQTYEQYF. CDR3 DNA: TGTGCCACCAGCAGAGATCTGCAGACATACGAGCAGTACTTC. The full variable domain, with the rest looked up from reference TRBV15 and TRBJ2-7, is DAMVIQNPRYQVTQFGKPVTLSCSQTLNHNVMYWYQQKSSQAPKLLFHYYDKDFNNEADTPDNFQSRRPNTSFCFLDIRSPGLGDTAMYLCATSRDLQTYEQYFGPGTRLTVT.

This sequence joins TRBV6-1 and TRBJ1-5; 7 bases fit TRBD1. V was pared by 5 bases and J by 3 bases, with 7 bases of the junction left unmatched. The CDR3 totals 15 residues. CDR1 is MNHNS, CDR2 SASEGT, per germline. The CDR3 protein is CASSTTGYNNQPQHF. The CDR3 DNA follows: TGTGCCAGCAGTACGACAGGGTATAACAATCAGCCCCAGCATTTT.

The sample holds many counts of this clonotype. V and J are TRBV20-1 and TRBJ1-5; D not certain. This CDR3 is 14 amino acids long. Trimming removed 5 bases at V and 6 bases at J, with 17 bases between. The germline CDR1 and CDR2 sequences are DFQATT and SNEGSKA (reference sequence). The CDR3 DNA reads TGCAGTGCTGAGCTGATGGGCCGCGCTCAGCCCCAGCATTTT. Translating gives CSAELMGRAQPQHF.

Ten or more counts support this clonotype. This sequence joins TRBV6-2 or TRBV6-3 and TRBJ2-3; a possible D gene is TRBD2 (5 bases). Germline assignment: CDR1 MNHEY and CDR2 SVGEGT. V shed 6 bases and J shed 0 bases, with 16 bases lying between them. The CDR3 has 16 amino acids. The CDR3 coding sequence is TGTGCCAGCAGATCACTAGGCCACGCTAGCACAGATACGCAGTATTTT. Its translation: CASRSLGHASTDTQYF.